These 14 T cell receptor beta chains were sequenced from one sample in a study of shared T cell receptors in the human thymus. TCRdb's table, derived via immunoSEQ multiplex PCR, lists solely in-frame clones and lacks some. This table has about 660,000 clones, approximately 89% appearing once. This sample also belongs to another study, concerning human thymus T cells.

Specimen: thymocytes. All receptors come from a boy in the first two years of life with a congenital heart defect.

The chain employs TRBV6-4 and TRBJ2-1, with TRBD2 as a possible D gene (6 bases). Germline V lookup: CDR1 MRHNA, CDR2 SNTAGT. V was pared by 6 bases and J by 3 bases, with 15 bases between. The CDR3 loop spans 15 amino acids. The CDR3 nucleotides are TGTGCCAGCAGGGACCGGGACTCCCACTACAATGAGCAGTTCTTC. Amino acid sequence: CASRDRDSHYNEQFF.

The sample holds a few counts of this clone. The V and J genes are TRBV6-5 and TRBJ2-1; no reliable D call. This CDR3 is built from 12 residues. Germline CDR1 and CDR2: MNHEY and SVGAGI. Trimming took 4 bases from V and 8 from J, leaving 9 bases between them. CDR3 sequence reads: CASSCGPDEQFF. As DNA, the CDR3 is TGTGCCAGCAGTTGTGGGCCAGATGAGCAGTTCTTC.

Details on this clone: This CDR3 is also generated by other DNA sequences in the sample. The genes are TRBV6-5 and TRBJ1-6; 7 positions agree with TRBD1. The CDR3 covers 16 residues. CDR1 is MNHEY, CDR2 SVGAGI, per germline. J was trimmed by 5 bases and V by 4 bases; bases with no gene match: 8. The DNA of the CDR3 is TGTGCCAGCAGTTTACCTACGGGACAGCATAATTCACCCCTCCACTTT. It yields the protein CASSLPTGQHNSPLHF.

The CDR3 reads CASSRYRRGGRGGYGYTF. CDR3 nucleotides: TGTGCCAGCAGCCGATATCGGCGCGGGGGGCGAGGTGGTTATGGCTACACCTTC. V gene TRBV14 combines with J gene TRBJ1-2; D is possibly TRBD1 (6 bases). Trimming stripped 4 bases from V and 5 bases from J, with 26 bases between. This CDR3 contains 18 residues. Germline CDR1 is SGHDN and CDR2 is FVKESK.

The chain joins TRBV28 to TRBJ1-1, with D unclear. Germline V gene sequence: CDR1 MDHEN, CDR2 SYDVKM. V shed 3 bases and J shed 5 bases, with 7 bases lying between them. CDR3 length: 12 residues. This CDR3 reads CASSFRQTEAFF. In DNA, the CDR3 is TGTGCCAGCAGTTTCAGGCAAACTGAAGCTTTCTTT. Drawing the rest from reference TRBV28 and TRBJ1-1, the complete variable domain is DVKVTQSSRYLVKRTGEKVFLECVQDMDHENMFWYRQDPGLGLRLIYFSYDVKMKEKGDIPEGYSVSREKKERFSLILESASTNQTSMYLCASSFRQTEAFFGQGTRLTVV.

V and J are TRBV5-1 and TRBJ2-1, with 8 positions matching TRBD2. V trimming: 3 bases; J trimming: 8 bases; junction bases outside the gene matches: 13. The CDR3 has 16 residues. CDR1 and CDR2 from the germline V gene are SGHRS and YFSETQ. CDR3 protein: CASSSTGTRDDDEQFF. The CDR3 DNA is TGCGCCAGCAGCTCAACCGGGACTAGGGATGACGATGAGCAGTTCTTC.

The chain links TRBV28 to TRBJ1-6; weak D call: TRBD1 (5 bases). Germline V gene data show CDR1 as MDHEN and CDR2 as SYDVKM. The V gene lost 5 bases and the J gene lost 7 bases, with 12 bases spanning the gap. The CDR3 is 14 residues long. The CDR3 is CASSAGLMNSPLHF. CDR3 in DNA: TGTGCCAGCAGTGCGGGACTGATGAATTCACCCCTCCACTTT. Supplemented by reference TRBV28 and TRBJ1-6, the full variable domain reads DVKVTQSSRYLVKRTGEKVFLECVQDMDHENMFWYRQDPGLGLRLIYFSYDVKMKEKGDIPEGYSVSREKKERFSLILESASTNQTSMYLCASSAGLMNSPLHFGNGTRLTVT.

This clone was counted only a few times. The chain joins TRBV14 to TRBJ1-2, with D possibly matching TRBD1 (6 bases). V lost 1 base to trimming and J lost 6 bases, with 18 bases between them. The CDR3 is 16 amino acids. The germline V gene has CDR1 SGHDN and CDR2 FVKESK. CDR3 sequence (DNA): TGTGCCAGCAGCCAAGGTACCGCAGGGGAGAGTCATGGCTACACCTTC. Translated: CASSQGTAGESHGYTF.

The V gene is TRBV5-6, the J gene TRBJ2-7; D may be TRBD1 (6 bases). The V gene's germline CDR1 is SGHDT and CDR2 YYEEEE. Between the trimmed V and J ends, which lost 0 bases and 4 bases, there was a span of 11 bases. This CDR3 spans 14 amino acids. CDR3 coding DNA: TGTGCCAGCAGCTTGGAACAGGGAATTTACGAGCAGTACTTC. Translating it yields CASSLEQGIYEQYF.

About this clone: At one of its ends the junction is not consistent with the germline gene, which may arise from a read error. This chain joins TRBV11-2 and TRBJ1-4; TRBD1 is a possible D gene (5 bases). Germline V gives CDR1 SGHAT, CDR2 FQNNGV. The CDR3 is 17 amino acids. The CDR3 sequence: CASTLEGFQGTNEKLFF. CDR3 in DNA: TGTGCCAGCACCTTAGAAGGTTTTCAGGGAACTAATGAAAAACTGTTTTTT. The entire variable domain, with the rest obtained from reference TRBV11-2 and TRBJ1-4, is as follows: EAGVAQSPRYKIIEKRQSVAFWCNPISGHATLYWYQQILGQGPKLLIQFQNNGVVDDSQLPKDRFSAERLKGVDSTLKIQPAKLEDSAVYLCASTLEGFQGTNEKLFFGSGTQLSVL.

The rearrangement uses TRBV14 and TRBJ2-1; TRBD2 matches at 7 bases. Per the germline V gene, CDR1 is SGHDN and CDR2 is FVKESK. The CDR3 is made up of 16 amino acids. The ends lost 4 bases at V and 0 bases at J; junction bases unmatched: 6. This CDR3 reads CASSPGRGSSYNEQFF. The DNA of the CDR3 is TGTGCCAGCAGCCCCGGGCGCGGGAGCTCCTACAATGAGCAGTTCTTC. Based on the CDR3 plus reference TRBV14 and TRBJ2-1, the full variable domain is EAGVTQFPSHSVIEKGQTVTLRCDPISGHDNLYWYRRVMGKEIKFLLHFVKESKQDESGMPNNRFLAERTGGTYSTLKVQPAELEDSGVYFCASSPGRGSSYNEQFFGPGTRLTVL.

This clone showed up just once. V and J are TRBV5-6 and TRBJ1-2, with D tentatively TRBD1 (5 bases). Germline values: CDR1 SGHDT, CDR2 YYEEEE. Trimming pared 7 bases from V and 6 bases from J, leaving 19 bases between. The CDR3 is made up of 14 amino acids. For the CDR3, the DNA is TGTGCCAGCTTAACGGGAGGGGTGGAAGATGGCTACACCTTC. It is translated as CASLTGGVEDGYTF.

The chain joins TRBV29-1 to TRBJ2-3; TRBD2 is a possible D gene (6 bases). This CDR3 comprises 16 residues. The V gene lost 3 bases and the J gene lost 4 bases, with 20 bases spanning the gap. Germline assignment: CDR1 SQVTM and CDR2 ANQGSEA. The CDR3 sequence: CSVEFKTRGSADTQYF. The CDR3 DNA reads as TGCAGCGTTGAGTTCAAGACTAGGGGTTCGGCAGATACGCAGTATTTT.

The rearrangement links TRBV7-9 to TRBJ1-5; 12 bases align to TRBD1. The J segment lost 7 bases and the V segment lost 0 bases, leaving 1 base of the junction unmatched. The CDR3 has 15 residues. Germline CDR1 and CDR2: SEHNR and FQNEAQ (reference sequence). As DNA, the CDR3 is TGTGCCAGCAGCTTAGCGGGACAGGGGGCGCAGCCCCAGCATTTT. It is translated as CASSLAGQGAQPQHF.